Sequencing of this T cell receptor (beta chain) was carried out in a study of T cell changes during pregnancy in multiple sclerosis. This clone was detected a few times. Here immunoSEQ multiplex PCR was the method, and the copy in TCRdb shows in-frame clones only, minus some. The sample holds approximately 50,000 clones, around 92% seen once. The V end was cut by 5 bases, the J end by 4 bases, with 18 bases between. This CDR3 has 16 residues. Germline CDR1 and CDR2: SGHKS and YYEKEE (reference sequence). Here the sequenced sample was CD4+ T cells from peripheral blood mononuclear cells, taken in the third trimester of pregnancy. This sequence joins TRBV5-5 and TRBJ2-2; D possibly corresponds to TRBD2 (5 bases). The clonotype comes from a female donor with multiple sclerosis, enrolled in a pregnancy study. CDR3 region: CASRPRISGITGELFF. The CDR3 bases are TGTGCCAGCAGACCCAGGATATCGGGAATCACCGGGGAGCTGTTTTTT.